Listed here is a single T cell receptor beta chain. CDR3 length: 12 amino acids. Germline V gene data show CDR1 as SGHTA and CDR2 as FQGNSA. Sequenced by immunoSEQ multiplex PCR; TCRdb stores in-frame clones only, minus some. The sample holds approximately 90,000 clones, about 88% seen once. This entry comes from a study of OX40 agonist ivuxolimab in advanced cancers. The material sequenced was CD4+ or CD8+ T cells sorted from blood, taken in a trial of the OX40 agonist ivuxolimab. The rearrangement joins TRBV7-2 to TRBJ2-5; D unresolved. Near its end, the DNA agrees better with TRBJ2-7, so the J call may be wrong. The sequence derives from an adult with an advanced solid tumor such as melanoma, head and neck, liver or kidney cancer. The CDR3 loop reads CASSPIPYEQYF. DNA for the CDR3: TGTGCCAGCAGCCCGATTCCCTACGAGCAGTACTTC.